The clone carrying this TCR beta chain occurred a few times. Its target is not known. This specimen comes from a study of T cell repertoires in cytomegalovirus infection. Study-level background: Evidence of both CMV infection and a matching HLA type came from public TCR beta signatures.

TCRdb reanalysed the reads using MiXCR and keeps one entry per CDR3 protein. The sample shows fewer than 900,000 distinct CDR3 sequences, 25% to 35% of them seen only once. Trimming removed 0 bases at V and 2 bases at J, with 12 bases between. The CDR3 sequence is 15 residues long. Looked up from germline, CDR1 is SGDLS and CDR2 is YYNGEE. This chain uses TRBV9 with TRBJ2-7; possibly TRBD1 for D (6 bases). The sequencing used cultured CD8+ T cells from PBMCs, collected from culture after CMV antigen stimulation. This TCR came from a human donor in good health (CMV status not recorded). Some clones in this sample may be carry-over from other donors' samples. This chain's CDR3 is CASSVAVGAAYEQYF. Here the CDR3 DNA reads TGTGCCAGCAGCGTAGCTGTGGGGGCCGCCTACGAGCAGTACTTC.